Below are 20 T cell receptor beta chains sequenced from a single sample in a study of shared clonotypes between healthy human individuals. Sequenced by immunoSEQ multiplex PCR; TCRdb stores in-frame clones only, minus some. The sample records about 1.5 million clones, around 98% being singletons. Sequenced sample: naive CD4+ T cells sorted from blood. Subset defined: CD45RA+ positively selected. Receptors originate from a young man in good health.

The chain carries TRBV9 and TRBJ2-1; D possibly corresponds to TRBD2 (6 bases). Trimming cost V 0 bases and J 10 bases, with 11 bases left between them. In germline, CDR1 is SGDLS, CDR2 YYNGEE. The length of the CDR3 is 13 residues. In nucleotides, the CDR3 is TGTGCCAGCAGCGTAGGGGGGGTCGGCGAGCAGTTCTTC. Translated: CASSVGGVGEQFF.

V and J are TRBV5-1 and TRBJ2-3; D not certain. Germline CDR1 reads SGHRS; CDR2 reads YFSETQ. The CDR3 has 12 amino acids. The germline V and J ends were trimmed by 0 bases and 6 bases, with 5 bases remaining between them. Written as DNA, the CDR3 is TGCGCCAGCAGCTTGGATGAGGATACGCAGTATTTT. Translating gives CASSLDEDTQYF.

The genes are TRBV13 and TRBJ2-5; TRBD1 aligns across 7 bases. Trimming removed 5 bases from V and 5 bases from J; junction bases left unmatched: 8. The CDR3 is made up of 14 amino acids. Germline V gene lookup returns CDR1 PRHDT and CDR2 FYEKMQ (reference sequence). The chain's CDR3 is CASSVRQGRETQYF. The CDR3 DNA sequence: TGTGCCAGCAGCGTCAGACAGGGACGGGAGACCCAGTACTTC.

V is TRBV27 and J is TRBJ2-1; 8 bases align to TRBD2. J lost 5 bases, V lost 1 base, and 7 bases had no gene match. This CDR3 comprises 16 residues. CDR1 is MNHEY, CDR2 SMNVEV, per germline (reference sequence). The CDR3 nucleotides are TGTGCCAGCAGTTTATGGCCTAGCGGGTCTAACAATGAGCAGTTCTTC. Translating gives CASSLWPSGSNNEQFF.

The V gene is TRBV5-4, the J gene TRBJ2-7, with 8 bases aligning to TRBD2. Germline assignment: CDR1 SGHNT and CDR2 YYREEE (reference sequence). The CDR3 length is 14 residues. Trimming took 3 bases from V and 2 from J; bases not matched to a gene: 4. Here the CDR3 reads CASSSSGGPYEQYF. The DNA for the CDR3 is TGTGCCAGCAGCTCCTCGGGAGGGCCCTACGAGCAGTACTTC.

The CDR3 is CATSRFVRGYEQYF. The CDR3 DNA reads TGTGCCACCAGCAGATTCGTAAGAGGCTACGAGCAGTACTTC. The chain couples TRBV15 to TRBJ2-7, with D hard to call. This CDR3 comprises 14 residues. Between the trimmed V and J ends, which lost 2 bases and 3 bases, there was a span of 11 bases. Germline values: CDR1 LNHNV, CDR2 YYDKDF (reference sequence). Combining the CDR3 with reference TRBV15 and TRBJ2-7 gives the whole variable domain DAMVIQNPRYQVTQFGKPVTLSCSQTLNHNVMYWYQQKSSQAPKLLFHYYDKDFNNEADTPDNFQSRRPNTSFCFLDIRSPGLGDTAMYLCATSRFVRGYEQYFGPGTRLTVT.

In regard to this clone: The junction does not match germline at one end; this may be a read error. Here the CDR3 reads CTSSPSKGAWVETQYF. CDR3 nucleotide sequence: TGTACCAGCAGTCCCTCAAAGGGGGCGTGGGTGGAGACCCAGTACTTC. The gene calls are TRBV27 and TRBJ2-5; 7 bases are shared with TRBD1. The CDR3 consists of 16 residues. CDR1 and CDR2 (germline): MNHEY, SMNVEV (reference sequence).

The V and J genes are TRBV6-1 and TRBJ2-5; 11 bases are a match to TRBD2. The CDR3 runs 14 residues. J gave up 5 bases and V 9 bases, and 8 bases lay outside the gene matches. Germline V CDR1 and CDR2: MNHNS, SASEGT. CDR3 DNA sequence: TGTGCCAGTATAGCGGGAGGGCCGTGGGAGACCCAGTACTTC. It specifies CASIAGGPWETQYF.

J is TRBJ2-7 and V is TRBV16; 9 bases align to TRBD1. J gave up 6 bases and V 2 bases, and 14 bases lay outside the gene matches. This CDR3 is built from 17 residues. Germline V lookup: CDR1 KGHSY, CDR2 FQNENV. The CDR3 is CASSQPGTGRMGPEQYF. As DNA, the CDR3 is TGTGCCAGCAGCCAACCCGGGACAGGGAGGATGGGTCCCGAGCAGTACTTC. Based on the CDR3 plus reference TRBV16 and TRBJ2-7, the full variable domain is GEEVAQTPKHLVRGEGQKAKLYCAPIKGHSYVFWYQQVLKNEFKFLISFQNENVFDETGMPKERFSAKCLPNSPCSLEIQATKLEDSAVYFCASSQPGTGRMGPEQYFGPGTRLTVT.

This rearrangement joins TRBV10-2 to TRBJ2-7; D unclear. The ends were cut back, 10 bases at V and 2 bases at J, with 18 bases in the middle. Germline assignment: CDR1 WSHSY and CDR2 SAAADI. The CDR3 covers 14 residues. CDR3 in amino acids: CATLPLVSTYEQYF. CDR3 DNA sequence: TGCGCCACCCTGCCTTTAGTTAGCACCTACGAGCAGTACTTC.

The chain uses TRBV6-6 and TRBJ2-7, with 7 bases fitting TRBD1. J gave up 1 base and V 5 bases, and 8 bases lay outside the gene matches. The CDR3 has 15 residues. Germline V gene lookup returns CDR1 MNHNY and CDR2 SVGAGI (reference sequence). The CDR3 sequence is CASSRQGSSSYEQYF. The CDR3 DNA reads TGTGCCAGCAGTCGACAGGGAAGTTCGTCCTACGAGCAGTACTTC.

The V and J genes are TRBV18 and TRBJ2-7, with TRBD2 as a possible D gene (5 bases). Germline V gene data show CDR1 as KGHSH and CDR2 as LQKENI. The V end lost 6 bases, the J end lost 4 bases, and 16 bases lay between the germline ends. This CDR3 comprises 14 residues. CDR3 region: CASSPASGPYEQYF. CDR3 nucleotide sequence: TGTGCCAGCTCCCCCGCCAGCGGACCGTACGAGCAGTACTTC.

This CDR3 is CASKLASGVNEQFF. CDR3 DNA: TGTGCCAGCAAGCTAGCGTCTGGGGTCAATGAGCAGTTCTTC. V is TRBV27 and J is TRBJ2-1, with D possibly matching TRBD2 (6 bases). CDR3 length: 14 amino acids. CDR1 and CDR2 from the germline V gene are MNHEY and SMNVEV (reference sequence). V was clipped by 7 bases and J by 6 bases, with 16 bases between them.

This rearrangement joins TRBV5-1 to TRBJ2-6; D not certain. The V and J ends lost 3 bases and 0 bases respectively, with 16 bases between them. CDR1 SGHRS and CDR2 YFSETQ come from the germline V gene. CDR3 size: 18 residues. The CDR3 spells CASSSGIAPISGANVLTF. CDR3 nucleotides: TGCGCCAGCAGCTCAGGCATCGCCCCCATCTCTGGGGCCAACGTCCTGACTTTC.

This sequence joins TRBV18 and TRBJ2-7, with D perhaps given as TRBD1 or TRBD2 (6 bases each). Germline loops: CDR1 KGHSH, CDR2 LQKENI. The V gene lost 6 bases and the J gene lost 7 bases, with 22 bases spanning the gap. This CDR3 contains 15 residues. The CDR3: CASSKNGQPRGEQYF. CDR3 bases: TGTGCCAGCTCCAAGAACGGACAGCCCCGGGGGGAGCAGTACTTC.

The chain carries TRBV6-5 and TRBJ2-5; 7 bases line up with TRBD1. The trim removed 5 bases at V and 5 bases at J, leaving 5 bases unmatched. From germline, CDR1 is MNHEY and CDR2 SVGAGI. The CDR3 has 13 residues. The CDR3 is CASSMTGSETQYF. The CDR3 DNA reads TGTGCCAGCAGTATGACAGGGTCCGAGACCCAGTACTTC.

The chain links TRBV29-1 to TRBJ2-3, with no clear D. Trimming removed 6 bases at V and 4 bases at J, with 14 bases between. The germline V gene has CDR1 SQVTM and CDR2 ANQGSEA. This CDR3 contains 13 residues. The CDR3 here is CSVFLVAPDTQYF. CDR3 nucleotide sequence: TGCAGCGTCTTCCTCGTAGCCCCAGATACGCAGTATTTT.

A single count supports this clone. V is TRBV6-1 and J is TRBJ1-4; 7 bases fit TRBD1. The germline CDR1 and CDR2 sequences are MNHNS and SASEGT. Trimming cost V 7 bases and J 7 bases; bases outside gene matches: 9. The CDR3 is made up of 14 amino acids. The CDR3 region has the DNA TGTGCCAGCACACTGGGACAGAAGACTGAAAAACTGTTTTTT. It encodes CASTLGQKTEKLFF.

V usage is TRBV5-1 and J usage is TRBJ2-1, with a weak D call TRBD1 (6 bases). V gave up 7 bases and J gave up 4 bases, with 9 bases separating them. The CDR3 extends over 12 amino acids. Germline CDR1 is SGHRS and CDR2 is YFSETQ. CDR3 sequence: CASGTTYNEQFF. CDR3 nucleotide sequence: TGCGCCAGCGGGACAACTTACAATGAGCAGTTCTTC.

Note on this clone: Other DNA variants within this sample encode the same CDR3. The chain joins TRBV7-9 to TRBJ1-1; D gene unclear. Germline V gene lookup returns CDR1 SEHNR and CDR2 FQNEAQ (reference sequence). The CDR3 contains 13 residues. The V gene lost 0 bases and the J gene lost 1 base, with 3 bases spanning the gap. The CDR3 loop is CASSLARNTEAFF. The CDR3 DNA reads TGTGCCAGCAGCTTAGCGCGGAACACTGAAGCTTTCTTT.